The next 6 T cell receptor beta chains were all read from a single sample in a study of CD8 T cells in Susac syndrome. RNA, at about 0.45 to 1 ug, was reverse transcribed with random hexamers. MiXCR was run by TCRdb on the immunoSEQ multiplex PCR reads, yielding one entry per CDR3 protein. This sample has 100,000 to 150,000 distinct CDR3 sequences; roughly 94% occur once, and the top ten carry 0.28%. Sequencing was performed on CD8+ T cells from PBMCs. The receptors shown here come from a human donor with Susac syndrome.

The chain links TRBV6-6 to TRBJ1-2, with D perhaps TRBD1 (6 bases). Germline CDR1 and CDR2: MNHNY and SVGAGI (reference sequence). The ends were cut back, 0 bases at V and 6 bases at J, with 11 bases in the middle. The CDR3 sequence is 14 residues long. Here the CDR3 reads CASSYSGGLDGYTF. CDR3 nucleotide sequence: TGTGCCAGCAGTTACTCTGGGGGGCTCGATGGCTACACCTTC.

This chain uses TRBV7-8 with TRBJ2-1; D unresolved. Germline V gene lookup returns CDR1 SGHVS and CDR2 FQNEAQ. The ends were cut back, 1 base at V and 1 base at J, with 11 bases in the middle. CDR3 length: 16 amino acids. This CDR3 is CASSLGSQLSYNEQFF. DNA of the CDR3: TGTGCCAGCAGCTTAGGCAGTCAGCTGTCCTACAATGAGCAGTTCTTC. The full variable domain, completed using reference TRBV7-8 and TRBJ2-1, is GAGVSQSPRYKVAKRGQDVALRCDPISGHVSLFWYQQALGQGPEFLTYFQNEAQLDKSGLPSDRFFAERPEGSVSTLKIQRTQQEDSAVYLCASSLGSQLSYNEQFFGPGTRLTVL.

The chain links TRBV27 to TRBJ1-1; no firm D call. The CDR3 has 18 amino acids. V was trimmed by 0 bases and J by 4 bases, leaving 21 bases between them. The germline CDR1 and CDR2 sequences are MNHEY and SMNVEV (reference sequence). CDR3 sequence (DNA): TGTGCCAGCAGTTTATCCCCCGGGGAGGGAGATTGGACCACTGAAGCTTTCTTT. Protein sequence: CASSLSPGEGDWTTEAFF.

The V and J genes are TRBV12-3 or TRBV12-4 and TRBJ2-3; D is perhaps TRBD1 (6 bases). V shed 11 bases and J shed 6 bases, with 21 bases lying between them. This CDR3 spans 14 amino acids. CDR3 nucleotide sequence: TGTGCCGCCTCCCTTGCAGGGGCAGCGGATACGCAGTATTTT. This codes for CAASLAGAADTQYF.

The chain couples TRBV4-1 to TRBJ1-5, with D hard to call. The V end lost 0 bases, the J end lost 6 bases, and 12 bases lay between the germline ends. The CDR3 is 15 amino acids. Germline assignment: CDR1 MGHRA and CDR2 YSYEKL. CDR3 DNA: TGCGCCAGCAGCCAAGATCATATGGAGCCTCAGCCCCAGCATTTT. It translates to CASSQDHMEPQPQHF.

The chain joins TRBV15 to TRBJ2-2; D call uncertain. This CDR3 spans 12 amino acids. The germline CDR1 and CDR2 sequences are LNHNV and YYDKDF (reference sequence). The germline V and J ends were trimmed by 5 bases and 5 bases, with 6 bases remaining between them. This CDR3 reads CATSLLTGELFF. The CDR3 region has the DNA TGTGCCACCAGCCTTTTAACCGGGGAGCTGTTTTTT. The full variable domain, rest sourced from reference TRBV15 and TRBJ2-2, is DAMVIQNPRYQVTQFGKPVTLSCSQTLNHNVMYWYQQKSSQAPKLLFHYYDKDFNNEADTPDNFQSRRPNTSFCFLDIRSPGLGDTAMYLCATSLLTGELFFGEGSRLTVL.